A selection of T cell receptor beta chains follows, all from one sample in a study of CD4 T cells in relation to SARS-CoV-2 and coronaviruses. Sequencing was performed with immunoSEQ multiplex PCR; in TCRdb, only in-frame clones are kept and a portion is missing. This table holds just under 20,000 clones, about 77% found once. No antigens are known for them. Sequenced sample: CD4+ T cells from PBMCs, cultured in vitro. The receptors were gathered from a human donor in good health. CDR3s include the opening cysteine and the closing phenylalanine or tryptophan. A D gene is named only where the DNA matches it firmly. Size values are once, few and many counts, or a class for expanded clones, and some rows have none.

v_call: TRBV5-6; cdr3_length: 12; j_call: TRBJ2-1; d_call: TRBD1; clone_size: .; cdr3_nt: TGTGCCAGCAGCCCGGGACAGGATGAGCAGTTCTTC; cdr3_aa: CASSPGQDEQFF
v_call: TRBV2; cdr3_length: 14; j_call: TRBJ1-5; d_call: .; clone_size: .; cdr3_nt: TGTGCCAGCAGACAGGGTTTTGGCAATCAGCCCCAGCATTTT; cdr3_aa: CASRQGFGNQPQHF
v_call: TRBV5-4; cdr3_length: 16; j_call: TRBJ2-3; d_call: TRBD2; clone_size: .; cdr3_nt: TGTGCCAGCAGCTTGGTCCTAGCGGGTAGCACAGATACGCAGTATTTT; cdr3_aa: CASSLVLAGSTDTQYF
v_call: TRBV9; cdr3_length: 15; j_call: TRBJ2-3; d_call: .; clone_size: .; cdr3_nt: TGTGCCAGCAGCCCGCAGTGGGAGTCGAGAGATACGCAGTATTTT; cdr3_aa: CASSPQWESRDTQYF
v_call: TRBV19; cdr3_length: 15; j_call: TRBJ2-1; d_call: TRBD1; clone_size: few; cdr3_nt: TGTGCCAGTAGTATCCTTGGACAGGGGGGCAATGAGCAGTTCTTC; cdr3_aa: CASSILGQGGNEQFF
v_call: TRBV18; cdr3_length: 16; j_call: TRBJ2-7; d_call: .; clone_size: .; cdr3_nt: TGTGCCAGCTCATTAAACACGATCTCCTACTCCTACGAGCAGTACTTC; cdr3_aa: CASSLNTISYSYEQYF
v_call: TRBV5-1; cdr3_length: 13; j_call: TRBJ2-1; d_call: .; clone_size: .; cdr3_nt: TGCGCCAGCAGCCAGCGCGGGTACAATGAGCAGTTCTTC; cdr3_aa: CASSQRGYNEQFF
v_call: TRBV2; cdr3_length: 11; j_call: TRBJ1-1; d_call: .; clone_size: .; cdr3_nt: TGTGCCAGCAGAGGGGGACGGCAGGCTTTCTTT; cdr3_aa: CASRGGRQAFF
v_call: TRBV12-5; cdr3_length: 16; j_call: TRBJ1-5; d_call: TRBD1; clone_size: once; cdr3_nt: TGTGCTAGTGGTTTGGTACTGACAGGGGGCGTTCAGCCCCAGCATTTT; cdr3_aa: CASGLVLTGGVQPQHF
v_call: TRBV9; cdr3_length: 16; j_call: TRBJ1-5; d_call: TRBD1; clone_size: .; cdr3_nt: TGTGCCAGCAGCGTAGGGGGACAGGGGGCTGATCAGCCCCAGCATTTT; cdr3_aa: CASSVGGQGADQPQHF
v_call: TRBV7-9; cdr3_length: 17; j_call: TRBJ2-7; d_call: TRBD2; clone_size: .; cdr3_nt: TGTGCCAGCAGCTCACCGGACCTAGCGGGAGGATCCTACGAGCAGTACTTC; cdr3_aa: CASSSPDLAGGSYEQYF
v_call: TRBV3-1/TRBV3-2; cdr3_length: 14; j_call: TRBJ2-1; d_call: .; clone_size: .; cdr3_nt: TGTGCCAGCAGCCAAGGAGGGAGTGACAATGAGCAGTTCTTC; cdr3_aa: CASSQGGSDNEQFF
v_call: TRBV5-1; cdr3_length: 14; j_call: TRBJ1-4; d_call: .; clone_size: few; cdr3_nt: TGCGCCAGCAGCTTGAGCTCAACTAATGAAAAACTGTTTTTT; cdr3_aa: CASSLSSTNEKLFF
v_call: TRBV5-6; cdr3_length: 14; j_call: TRBJ1-1; d_call: .; clone_size: .; cdr3_nt: TGTGCCAGCAGCTGGCAGGGGAGGAGCACTGAAGCTTTCTTT; cdr3_aa: CASSWQGRSTEAFF
v_call: TRBV12-3/TRBV12-4; cdr3_length: 13; j_call: TRBJ1-5; d_call: TRBD1; clone_size: once; cdr3_nt: TGTGCCAGCAGCCAGGGGGCTTACCAGCCCCAGCATTTT; cdr3_aa: CASSQGAYQPQHF
v_call: TRBV7-9; cdr3_length: 15; j_call: TRBJ1-4; d_call: .; clone_size: .; cdr3_nt: TGTGCCAGCAGCTTGGACGGGGCAACTAATGAAAAACTGTTTTTT; cdr3_aa: CASSLDGATNEKLFF
v_call: TRBV24-1; cdr3_length: 12; j_call: TRBJ1-2; d_call: .; clone_size: .; cdr3_nt: TGTGCCACCAGTGACCCGCTGTATGGCTACACCTTC; cdr3_aa: CATSDPLYGYTF
v_call: TRBV19; cdr3_length: 16; j_call: TRBJ1-5; d_call: TRBD1; clone_size: .; cdr3_nt: TGTGCCAGTACCACGAAAGCCGGACAGGGAGGTCAGCCCCAGCATTTT; cdr3_aa: CASTTKAGQGGQPQHF
v_call: TRBV5-5; cdr3_length: 13; j_call: TRBJ1-2; d_call: TRBD1; clone_size: .; cdr3_nt: TGTGCCAGCAGCAACAGGGGGGGGGATGGCTACACCTTC; cdr3_aa: CASSNRGGDGYTF
v_call: TRBV29-1; cdr3_length: 11; j_call: TRBJ1-1; d_call: .; clone_size: .; cdr3_nt: TGCAGCTACGACAGAAACACTGAAGCTTTCTTT; cdr3_aa: CSYDRNTEAFF
v_call: TRBV30; cdr3_length: 14; j_call: TRBJ2-3; d_call: .; clone_size: once; cdr3_nt: TGTGCCTGGAGTGCTGTTTTTAGCACAGATACGCAGTATTTT; cdr3_aa: CAWSAVFSTDTQYF
v_call: TRBV5-1; cdr3_length: 14; j_call: TRBJ1-1; d_call: TRBD1; clone_size: once; cdr3_nt: TGCGCCAGCAGCTTCGGGACAGGGAACACTGAAGCTTTCTTT; cdr3_aa: CASSFGTGNTEAFF
v_call: TRBV10-3; cdr3_length: 14; j_call: TRBJ1-1; d_call: .; clone_size: .; cdr3_nt: TGTGCCATCAGTGTGGAGGGGTCGAACACTGAAGCTTTCTTT; cdr3_aa: CAISVEGSNTEAFF
v_call: TRBV5-6; cdr3_length: 13; j_call: TRBJ2-7; d_call: .; clone_size: once; cdr3_nt: TGTGCCAGCAACCTACACGGATCCTACGAGCAGTACTTC; cdr3_aa: CASNLHGSYEQYF
v_call: TRBV25-1; cdr3_length: 12; j_call: TRBJ2-3; d_call: .; clone_size: .; cdr3_nt: TGTGCCAGCAGTGAATCTAAGAATACGCAGTATTTT; cdr3_aa: CASSESKNTQYF
v_call: TRBV30; cdr3_length: 13; j_call: TRBJ1-5; d_call: .; clone_size: .; cdr3_nt: TGTGCCTGGAGTGTCCGGGGCGATCAGCCCCAGCATTTT; cdr3_aa: CAWSVRGDQPQHF
v_call: TRBV6-4; cdr3_length: 14; j_call: TRBJ2-3; d_call: TRBD2; clone_size: .; cdr3_nt: TGTGCCAGCAGTGCGGGAGGGCCCACAGATACGCAGTATTTT; cdr3_aa: CASSAGGPTDTQYF
v_call: TRBV3-1/TRBV3-2; cdr3_length: 16; j_call: TRBJ1-4; d_call: .; clone_size: .; cdr3_nt: TGTGCCAGCAGCCACCGGTTTCGAGGGAATAATGAAAAACTGTTTTTT; cdr3_aa: CASSHRFRGNNEKLFF
v_call: TRBV2; cdr3_length: 14; j_call: TRBJ1-2; d_call: TRBD1; clone_size: .; cdr3_nt: TGTGCCAGCAGTGAAATGGGGACAGAGTATGGCTACACCTTC; cdr3_aa: CASSEMGTEYGYTF
v_call: TRBV7-3; cdr3_length: 15; j_call: TRBJ2-5; d_call: .; clone_size: .; cdr3_nt: TGTGCCAGCAGCTTAGACGGGGGCCCCCAAGAGACCCAGTACTTC; cdr3_aa: CASSLDGGPQETQYF
v_call: TRBV4-1; cdr3_length: 16; j_call: TRBJ2-1; d_call: TRBD2; clone_size: .; cdr3_nt: TGCGCCAGCAGCCAGGCACTAGCGGGGATATACAATGAGCAGTTCTTC; cdr3_aa: CASSQALAGIYNEQFF
v_call: TRBV29-1; cdr3_length: 16; j_call: TRBJ1-1; d_call: .; clone_size: .; cdr3_nt: TGCAGCGTCTCTCAACTCCCGGGACTTCCGAACACTGAAGCTTTCTTT; cdr3_aa: CSVSQLPGLPNTEAFF
v_call: TRBV18; cdr3_length: 14; j_call: TRBJ1-2; d_call: .; clone_size: .; cdr3_nt: TGTGCCAGCTCACCACCGGGAACGAACTATGGCTACACCTTC; cdr3_aa: CASSPPGTNYGYTF
v_call: TRBV18; cdr3_length: 14; j_call: TRBJ1-2; d_call: .; clone_size: .; cdr3_nt: TGTGCCAGCTCACCATCAGGGGCGAACTATGGCTACACCTTC; cdr3_aa: CASSPSGANYGYTF
v_call: TRBV7-9; cdr3_length: 15; j_call: TRBJ1-3; d_call: .; clone_size: .; cdr3_nt: TGTGCCAGCAGCCCCGAGAGGCTTACTGGAAACACCATATATTTT; cdr3_aa: CASSPERLTGNTIYF
v_call: TRBV11-2; cdr3_length: 15; j_call: TRBJ2-7; d_call: .; clone_size: once; cdr3_nt: TGTGCCAGCAGCTTAGTGCCCCGGGGGATAGGCGAGCAGTACTTC; cdr3_aa: CASSLVPRGIGEQYF
v_call: TRBV7-9; cdr3_length: 14; j_call: TRBJ1-2; d_call: TRBD1; clone_size: once; cdr3_nt: TGTGCCAGCAGCTTAGACGGGACAGGGGGTGGCTACACCTTC; cdr3_aa: CASSLDGTGGGYTF
v_call: TRBV6-1; cdr3_length: 15; j_call: TRBJ2-1; d_call: TRBD2; clone_size: .; cdr3_nt: TGTGCCAGCAGTGAGTCTAGCGGGAGCTACAATGAGCAGTTCTTC; cdr3_aa: CASSESSGSYNEQFF
v_call: TRBV19; cdr3_length: 16; j_call: TRBJ1-5; d_call: .; clone_size: .; cdr3_nt: TGTGCCAGTAGTATTTTTTCGGTTTTGGTAGGTCAGCCCCAGCATTTT; cdr3_aa: CASSIFSVLVGQPQHF
v_call: TRBV6-5; cdr3_length: 16; j_call: TRBJ2-7; d_call: .; clone_size: .; cdr3_nt: TGTGCCAGCAGTTACACAGGTAATCCAGTTCTCGGCGAGCAGTACTTC; cdr3_aa: CASSYTGNPVLGEQYF
v_call: TRBV27; cdr3_length: 15; j_call: TRBJ1-1; d_call: TRBD1; clone_size: .; cdr3_nt: TGTGCCAGCAGAACGGGACAGAACAATGACGCTGAAGCTTTCTTT; cdr3_aa: CASRTGQNNDAEAFF
v_call: TRBV5-1; cdr3_length: 15; j_call: TRBJ2-7; d_call: .; clone_size: few; cdr3_nt: TGCGCCAGCAGCCTAGGGGGGAGCATCGGGGACGAGCAGTACTTC; cdr3_aa: CASSLGGSIGDEQYF
v_call: TRBV25-1; cdr3_length: 12; j_call: TRBJ2-1; d_call: .; clone_size: .; cdr3_nt: TGTGCCAGCAGCCCAGGGTCCGGTGAGCAGTTCTTC; cdr3_aa: CASSPGSGEQFF
v_call: TRBV5-1; cdr3_length: 15; j_call: TRBJ1-4; d_call: .; clone_size: few; cdr3_nt: TGCGCCAGCAGTGCCGGAGGGAGCATTGGTGAAAAACTGTTTTTT; cdr3_aa: CASSAGGSIGEKLFF
v_call: TRBV3-1/TRBV3-2; cdr3_length: 14; j_call: TRBJ2-2; d_call: .; clone_size: .; cdr3_nt: TGTGCCAGCAGCCGAGAGGGAAGCACCGGGGAGCTGTTTTTT; cdr3_aa: CASSREGSTGELFF
v_call: TRBV4-2; cdr3_length: 15; j_call: TRBJ2-5; d_call: .; clone_size: .; cdr3_nt: TGTGCCAGCAGCCAAGAAGGACTGGGCCAAGAGACCCAGTACTTC; cdr3_aa: CASSQEGLGQETQYF
v_call: TRBV3-1/TRBV3-2; cdr3_length: 17; j_call: TRBJ2-6; d_call: .; clone_size: .; cdr3_nt: TGTGCCAGCAGCCTCGGATTCCGTTTTTCTGGGGCCAACGTCCTGACTTTC; cdr3_aa: CASSLGFRFSGANVLTF
v_call: TRBV29-1; cdr3_length: 13; j_call: TRBJ2-1; d_call: .; clone_size: few; cdr3_nt: TGCAGCGCAGCACGAAACTCCTACAATGAGCAGTTCTTC; cdr3_aa: CSAARNSYNEQFF
v_call: TRBV15; cdr3_length: 18; j_call: TRBJ1-6; d_call: TRBD1; clone_size: .; cdr3_nt: TGTGCCACCAGCAGGGCTACAGGGGGAAGGGGTTATAATTCACCCCTCCACTTT; cdr3_aa: CATSRATGGRGYNSPLHF
v_call: TRBV10-3; cdr3_length: 14; j_call: TRBJ2-1; d_call: .; clone_size: .; cdr3_nt: TGTGCCATCAGTCTACAGGGACCCTACAATGAGCAGTTCTTC; cdr3_aa: CAISLQGPYNEQFF
v_call: TRBV24-1; cdr3_length: 15; j_call: TRBJ2-7; d_call: .; clone_size: .; cdr3_nt: TGTGCCACCAGTGATTTGCGGGGCGGGACCTACGAGCAGTACTTC; cdr3_aa: CATSDLRGGTYEQYF
v_call: TRBV5-1; cdr3_length: 18; j_call: TRBJ2-3; d_call: TRBD1; clone_size: .; cdr3_nt: TGCGCCAGCAGCTATACCGGGACAGGGGGAATGAGTTCGGATACGCAGTATTTT; cdr3_aa: CASSYTGTGGMSSDTQYF